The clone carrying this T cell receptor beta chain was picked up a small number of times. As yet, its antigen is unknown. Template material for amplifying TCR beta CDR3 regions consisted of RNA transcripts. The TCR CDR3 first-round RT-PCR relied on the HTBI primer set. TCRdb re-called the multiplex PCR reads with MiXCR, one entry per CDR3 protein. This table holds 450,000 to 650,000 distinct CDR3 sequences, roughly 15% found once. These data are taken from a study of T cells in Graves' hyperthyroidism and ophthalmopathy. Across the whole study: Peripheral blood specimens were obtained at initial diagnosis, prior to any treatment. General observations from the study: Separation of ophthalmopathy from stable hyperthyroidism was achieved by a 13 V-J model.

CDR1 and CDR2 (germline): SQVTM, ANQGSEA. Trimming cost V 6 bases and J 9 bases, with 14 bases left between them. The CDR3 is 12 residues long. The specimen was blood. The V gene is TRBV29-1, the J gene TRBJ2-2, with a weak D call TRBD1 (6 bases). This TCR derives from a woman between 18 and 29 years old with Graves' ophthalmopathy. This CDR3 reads CSVLTGARELFF. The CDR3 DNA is TGCAGCGTATTGACAGGTGCCAGGGAGCTGTTTTTT.